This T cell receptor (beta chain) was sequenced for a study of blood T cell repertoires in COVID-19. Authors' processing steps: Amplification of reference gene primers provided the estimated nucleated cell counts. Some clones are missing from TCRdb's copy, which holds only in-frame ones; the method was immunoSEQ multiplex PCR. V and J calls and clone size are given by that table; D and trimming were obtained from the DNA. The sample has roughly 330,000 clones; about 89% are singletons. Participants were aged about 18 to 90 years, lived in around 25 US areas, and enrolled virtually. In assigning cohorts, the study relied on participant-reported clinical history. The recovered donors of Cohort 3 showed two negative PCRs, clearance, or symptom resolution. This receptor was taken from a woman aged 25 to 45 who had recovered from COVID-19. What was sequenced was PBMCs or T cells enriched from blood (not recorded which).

CDR3 amino acids: CASSEQGRTGYEQYF. CDR3 nucleotide sequence: TGTGCCAGCAGTGAACAGGGCCGGACAGGGTACGAGCAGTACTTC. The chain has TRBV6-1 and TRBJ2-7; 8 nucleotides agree with TRBD1. J gave up 4 bases and V 2 bases, and 7 bases lay outside the gene matches. The CDR3 sequence is 15 residues long. Germline V gene lookup returns CDR1 MNHNS and CDR2 SASEGT.